The 26 T cell receptor beta chains listed next were all sequenced from one sample in a study of cytomegalovirus exposure and HLA in healthy donors. Here immunoSEQ multiplex PCR was the method, and the copy in TCRdb shows in-frame clones only, minus some. Of roughly 79,000 clones listed, 90% to 95% are singletons. Sequenced: PBMCs. These receptors originate from a man between 18 and 35 years old in good health and CMV-seronegative.

V gene TRBV2 combines with J gene TRBJ1-1; D uncertain. V gave up 2 bases and J gave up 4 bases, with 11 bases separating them. The CDR3 extends over 14 amino acids. Germline V CDR1 and CDR2: SNHLY, FYNNEI. The CDR3 reads CASSENSPFTEAFF. The DNA for the CDR3 is TGTGCCAGCAGTGAAAACAGTCCCTTCACTGAAGCTTTCTTT.

V gene TRBV19 combines with J gene TRBJ2-7; TRBD1 agrees at 9 bases. The CDR3 totals 15 residues. The germline V gene encodes CDR1 LNHDA and CDR2 SQIVND (reference sequence). The J segment lost 5 bases and the V segment lost 6 bases, leaving 11 bases of the junction unmatched. The CDR3 region has the DNA TGTGCCAGTAGGAAGACAGGGGGTCTTTTTCACGAGCAGTACTTC. Translating gives CASRKTGGLFHEQYF. The full variable domain, with the rest looked up from reference TRBV19 and TRBJ2-7, is DGGITQSPKYLFRKEGQNVTLSCEQNLNHDAMYWYRQDPGQGLRLIYYSQIVNDFQKGDIAEGYSVSREKKESFPLTVTSAQKNPTAFYLCASRKTGGLFHEQYFGPGTRLTVT.

The rearrangement uses TRBV6-6 and TRBJ2-1; D perhaps matches TRBD1 (6 bases). Germline V lookup: CDR1 MNHNY, CDR2 SVGAGI (reference sequence). CDR3 length equals 13 residues. Deletions cut 5 bases from V and 4 bases from J, with 9 bases between. CDR3 sequence: CASSLDSYNEQFF. CDR3 coding DNA: TGTGCCAGCAGTCTGGACAGTTACAATGAGCAGTTCTTC.

V gene TRBV10-1 combines with J gene TRBJ1-5; 7 bases are a match to TRBD1. Germline assignment: CDR1 WNHNN and CDR2 SYGVQD (reference sequence). This CDR3 spans 13 amino acids. With 10 bases clipped from V and 0 bases from J, the junction kept 3 bases outside the gene matches. The CDR3 loop reads CAIGQVSNQPQHF. The CDR3 nucleotides are TGCGCCATCGGACAGGTTAGCAATCAGCCCCAGCATTTT.

The rearrangement links TRBV4-2 to TRBJ2-7, with 8 bases that match TRBD1. The length of the CDR3 is 15 residues. Per germline, CDR1 LGHNA and CDR2 YNFKEQ. V shed 3 bases, J shed 4 bases, and the junction held 8 bases outside the gene matches. CDR3 protein: CASSHAGTGLYEQYF. The CDR3, as DNA: TGTGCCAGCAGCCACGCCGGGACAGGCCTATACGAGCAGTACTTC.

V gene TRBV5-6 combines with J gene TRBJ1-1; D perhaps matches TRBD1 (6 bases). The V end lost 1 base, the J end lost 5 bases, and 12 bases lay between the germline ends. CDR3 size: 14 residues. Germline V gene sequence: CDR1 SGHDT, CDR2 YYEEEE. CDR3 residues: CASSLIQGWTEAFF. As DNA, the CDR3 is TGTGCCAGCAGCTTGATACAGGGCTGGACTGAAGCTTTCTTT.

J is TRBJ1-3 and V is TRBV6-5, with D possibly being TRBD1 (5 bases). V was trimmed by 2 bases and J by 0 bases, leaving 11 bases between them. This CDR3 comprises 16 residues. Germline V CDR1 and CDR2: MNHEY, SVGAGI. The CDR3 protein is CASSYRGLRSGNTIYF. The CDR3 DNA reads TGTGCCAGCAGTTACCGGGGACTTCGCTCTGGAAACACCATATATTTT.

This clone was detected only a few times. This chain links TRBV6-4 with TRBJ2-2, with 8 positions matching TRBD1. V was pared by 6 bases and J by 1 base, with 4 bases of the junction left unmatched. The CDR3 extends over 15 amino acids. The germline V gene has CDR1 MRHNA and CDR2 SNTAGT. The CDR3 DNA is TGTGCCAGCAGCCACGGGACAGGGAACACCGGGGAGCTGTTTTTT. Protein sequence: CASSHGTGNTGELFF.

The rearrangement joins TRBV5-4 to TRBJ2-7; maybe TRBD1 (5 bases). Germline V gene sequence: CDR1 SGHNT, CDR2 YYREEE (reference sequence). This CDR3 contains 16 residues. V lost 4 bases, J lost 2 bases, and 19 bases lay in between. CDR3 sequence reads: CASSQVGLDSPYEQYF. Written as DNA, the CDR3 is TGTGCCAGCAGCCAAGTGGGGTTAGACAGCCCCTACGAGCAGTACTTC.

The chain combines TRBV6-5 with TRBJ2-7, with 7 nucleotides matching TRBD2. Germline lookup yields CDR1 MNHEY and CDR2 SVGAGI. The CDR3 length is 13 residues. V trimming: 3 bases; J trimming: 6 bases; junction bases outside the gene matches: 5. CDR3 in DNA: TGTGCCAGCAGTTATGGCGGGAGTGGCGAGCAGTACTTC. It specifies CASSYGGSGEQYF.

V usage is TRBV11-3 and J usage is TRBJ2-1, with D possibly TRBD2 on 5 matching bases. Germline V CDR1 and CDR2: SGHNT, YENEEA. The CDR3 contains 14 residues. The ends were cut back, 2 bases at V and 2 bases at J, with 7 bases in the middle. In nucleotides, the CDR3 is TGTGCCAGCAGCTTATCCGGGGCCTACAATGAGCAGTTCTTC. This codes for CASSLSGAYNEQFF.

About this clone itself: At one end the junction does not follow the germline gene, possibly because of a read error. CDR3 coding DNA: TGTGCTAGCAGCTTAGCGGGCGGCTACACCTTC. Its protein product is CASSLAGGYTF. The chain is built from TRBV7-7 and TRBJ1-2, with D unclear. CDR1 is SSHAT and CDR2 is FNYEAQ in the germline V gene (reference sequence). This CDR3 is built from 11 residues.

This sequence joins TRBV18 and TRBJ2-7, with D possibly being TRBD1 (7 bases). V was cut by 4 bases and J by 2 bases, with 15 bases left in between. The CDR3 runs to 15 residues. Germline V CDR1 and CDR2: KGHSH, LQKENI. The CDR3 nucleotides read TGTGCCAGCTCACGATCGCAGGGGGGCCCCTACGAGCAGTACTTC. Translated, it gives CASSRSQGGPYEQYF. Full variable domain (missing parts from reference TRBV18 and TRBJ2-7): NAGVMQNPRHLVRRRGQEARLRCSPMKGHSHVYWYRQLPEEGLKFMVYLQKENIIDESGMPKERFSAEFPKEGPSILRIQQVVRGDSAAYFCASSRSQGGPYEQYFGPGTRLTVT.

The CDR3 region is CASSLRGYSGANVLTF. DNA for the CDR3: TGTGCCAGCAGCTTAAGGGGTTACTCTGGGGCCAACGTCCTGACTTTC. The genes are TRBV7-2 and TRBJ2-6, with D tentatively TRBD1 (5 bases). In germline, CDR1 is SGHTA, CDR2 FQGNSA. Trimming removed 2 bases from V and 0 bases from J, with 8 bases in between. CDR3 length: 16 residues.

The genes are TRBV2 and TRBJ2-1; weak D call: TRBD1 (5 bases). The CDR3 is 13 residues long. Trimming cost V 7 bases and J 11 bases, with 18 bases left between them. Germline CDR1 is SNHLY and CDR2 is FYNNEI. CDR3 sequence reads: CASTPWAGNKQFF. The CDR3 bases are TGTGCCAGCACGCCTTGGGCAGGGAACAAGCAGTTCTTC. Variable domain in full (rest from reference TRBV2 and TRBJ2-1): EPEVTQTPSHQVTQMGQEVILRCVPISNHLYFYWYRQILGQKVEFLVSFYNNEISEKSEIFDDQFSVERPDGSNFTLKIRSTKLEDSAMYFCASTPWAGNKQFFGPGTRLTVL.

This chain connects TRBV7-9 to TRBJ2-7, with TRBD2 identical over 7 bases. The V gene's germline CDR1 is SEHNR and CDR2 FQNEAQ (reference sequence). After removal of 1 base from V and 5 bases from J, the junction contained 5 bases not matched to a gene. The CDR3 covers 14 residues. CDR3 loop: CASSLVPAGDEQYF. CDR3 DNA: TGTGCCAGCAGCTTAGTTCCGGCGGGGGACGAGCAGTACTTC.

This chain joins TRBV14 and TRBJ1-3; D may be TRBD1 (5 bases). CDR1 and CDR2 from the germline V gene are SGHDN and FVKESK. V gave up 0 bases and J gave up 4 bases, with 16 bases separating them. The CDR3 length is 17 residues. The CDR3 region has the DNA TGTGCCAGCAGCCAAGATGTTTTCAGGGAAGGAGGAAACACCATATATTTT. It yields the protein CASSQDVFREGGNTIYF.

The chain joins TRBV11-2 to TRBJ1-5, with TRBD1 matching over 8 bases. The CDR3 has 16 amino acids. V was pared by 5 bases and J by 4 bases, with 10 bases of the junction left unmatched. The germline V gene has CDR1 SGHAT and CDR2 FQNNGV. CDR3 amino acids: CASSLGGQGGNQPQHF. In nucleotides, the CDR3 is TGTGCCAGCAGCCTTGGCGGACAGGGAGGGAATCAGCCCCAGCATTTT.

The V call is TRBV27, the J call TRBJ2-6; 12 positions agree with TRBD1. The CDR3 runs to 18 residues. Germline trimming cut 3 bases from V and 4 bases from J; bases unmatched to any gene: 7. Germline CDR1 MNHEY, CDR2 SMNVEV (reference sequence). CDR3 loop: CASSLGTGGARGANVLTF. The CDR3 DNA reads as TGTGCCAGCAGTTTGGGGACAGGGGGCGCGAGAGGGGCCAACGTCCTGACTTTC.

The chain uses TRBV6-1 and TRBJ2-5; 10 nucleotides agree with TRBD2. Germline V gene lookup returns CDR1 MNHNS and CDR2 SASEGT. The CDR3 is 18 residues long. J was trimmed by 1 base and V by 1 base; bases with no gene match: 9. DNA for the CDR3: TGTGCCAGCAGTGAAGGACTAGCGGGCGTGAGTCGCCAAGAGACCCAGTACTTC. It yields the protein CASSEGLAGVSRQETQYF.

The chain is built from TRBV25-1 and TRBJ2-1; D unresolved. Germline V gives CDR1 MGHDK, CDR2 SYGVNS. The CDR3 is 13 amino acids. V lost 4 bases and J 6 bases, leaving 10 bases between the germline ends. The DNA of the CDR3 is TGTGCCAGCAGTGCTCTACTCTTCAATGAGCAGTTCTTC. Protein product: CASSALLFNEQFF.

J is TRBJ2-1 and V is TRBV6-5; 9 nucleotides match TRBD1. Losses at the gene ends were 2 bases for V and 4 bases for J; bases not matched to a gene: 6. The germline gives CDR1 MNHEY, CDR2 SVGAGI. CDR3 length equals 16 residues. The CDR3 DNA reads as TGTGCCAGCAGTTACGGTGGACAGGGGCTATACAATGAGCAGTTCTTC. It is translated as CASSYGGQGLYNEQFF.

The chain links TRBV5-1 to TRBJ1-2; TRBD1 aligns across 7 bases. CDR3 length: 15 amino acids. Germline V CDR1 and CDR2: SGHRS, YFSETQ. V shed 0 bases, J shed 5 bases, and the junction held 7 bases outside the gene matches. DNA for the CDR3: TGCGCCAGCAGCTTGGAGGCAGGGGGTTTGTATGGCTACACCTTC. This codes for CASSLEAGGLYGYTF.

V and J are TRBV5-6 and TRBJ2-7, with TRBD1 as a possible D gene (6 bases). The CDR3 is 15 residues long. Germline V gives CDR1 SGHDT, CDR2 YYEEEE. Trimming took 0 bases from V and 3 from J, leaving 13 bases between them. CDR3 sequence reads: CASSLGQTGNYEQYF. In DNA, the CDR3 is TGTGCCAGCAGCTTGGGTCAAACAGGGAACTACGAGCAGTACTTC.

For the CDR3, the DNA is TGTGCCTGGGCCCCCGGTCCCAACTATGGCTACACCTTC. This codes for CAWAPGPNYGYTF. The chain links TRBV30 to TRBJ1-2; D remains ambiguous. The CDR3 extends over 13 amino acids. The ends were cut back, 5 bases at V and 2 bases at J, with 12 bases in the middle. CDR1 and CDR2 from the germline V gene are GTSNPN and SVGIG (reference sequence). The variable domain in full, completed from reference TRBV30 and TRBJ1-2, reads SQTIHQWPATLVQPVGSPLSLECTVEGTSNPNLYWYRQAAGRGLQLLFYSVGIGQISSEVPQNLSASRPQDRQFILSSKKLLLSDSGFYLCAWAPGPNYGYTFGSGTRLTVV.

This sequence joins TRBV11-2 and TRBJ1-2; 10 bases fit TRBD1. Looked up from germline, CDR1 is SGHAT and CDR2 is FQNNGV. This CDR3 is built from 14 residues. With 5 bases clipped from V and 7 bases from J, the junction kept 7 bases outside the gene matches. The CDR3 sequence: CASSGPGQGVGYTF. Written as DNA, the CDR3 is TGTGCCAGCAGCGGTCCAGGACAGGGGGTTGGCTACACCTTC.